This TCR beta chain was identified in a study of post-analysis software for immune sequencing data. Study-wide background: Both relapsing-remitting and secondary progressive multiple sclerosis featured among the disease courses, as did progressive-relapsing multiple sclerosis.

Ten or more counts support this clonotype. TCR beta libraries were prepared from cDNA with unique molecular identifiers. From the PCR reads, TCRdb called clonotypes with MiXCR, one entry per CDR3 protein. This table holds 150,000 to 200,000 distinct CDR3 sequences, around 28% found once. Sequenced: blood. This TCR was recovered from a girl between 5 and 17 years old with multiple sclerosis.

CDR3 protein: CATSDRLAGTNEQFF. The DNA for the CDR3 is TGTGCCACCAGTGATAGGCTAGCGGGGACCAATGAGCAGTTCTTC. V usage is TRBV24-1 and J usage is TRBJ2-1; 9 bases match TRBD2. The CDR3 is made up of 15 amino acids. CDR1 KGHDR and CDR2 SFDVKD come from the germline V gene. J was trimmed by 6 bases and V by 3 bases; bases with no gene match: 5.